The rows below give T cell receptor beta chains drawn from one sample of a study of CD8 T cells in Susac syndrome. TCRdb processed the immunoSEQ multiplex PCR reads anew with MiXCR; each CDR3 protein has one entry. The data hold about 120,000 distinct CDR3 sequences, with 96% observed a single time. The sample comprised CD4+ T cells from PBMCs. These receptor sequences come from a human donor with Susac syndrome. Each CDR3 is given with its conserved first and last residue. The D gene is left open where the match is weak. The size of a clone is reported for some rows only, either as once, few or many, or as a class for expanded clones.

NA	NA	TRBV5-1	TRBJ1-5	TGCGCCAGCAGCTTGGACGGGGACAAAAATCAGCCCCAGCATTTT	CASSLDGDKNQPQHF
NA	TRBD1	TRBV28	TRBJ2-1	TGTGCCAGCACCTCCTCGGGGACAGCCCACACTGAGCAGTTCTTC	CASTSSGTAHTEQFF
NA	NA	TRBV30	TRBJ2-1	TGTGCCTGGAGTCCCCTGAACAATGAGCAGTTCTTC	CAWSPLNNEQFF
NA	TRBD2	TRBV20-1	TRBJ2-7	TGCAGTGCTAGACGACCGACTAGCGGGAGGGCCCACGAGCAGTACTTC	CSARRPTSGRAHEQYF
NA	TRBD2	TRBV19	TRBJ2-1	TGTGCCAGTAGTACTCAAAGACTAGCGGGGGCCTCTTGGAATGAGCAGTTCTTC	CASSTQRLAGASWNEQFF
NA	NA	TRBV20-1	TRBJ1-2	TGCAGTGCTAGGACCAGGATGGACTATGGCTACACCTTC	CSARTRMDYGYTF
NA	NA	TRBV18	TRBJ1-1	TGTGCCAGCTCACCAAACCCCGGGACTGAAGCTTTCTTT	CASSPNPGTEAFF
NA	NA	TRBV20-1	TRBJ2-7	TGCAGTGCAGAGAGGAGGAGCTCCTACGAGCAGTACTTC	CSAERRSSYEQYF
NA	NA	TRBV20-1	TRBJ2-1	TGCAGTGCTGCCCAACCTAGCTCCCCGTTCTTC	CSAAQPSSPFF
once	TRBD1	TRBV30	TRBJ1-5	TGTGCCTGGAGCATGGGACAGTACAATCAGCCCCAGCATTTT	CAWSMGQYNQPQHF
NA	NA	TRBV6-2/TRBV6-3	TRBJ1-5	TGTGCCAGCAGTTACCCGGGAACACCCAATCAGCCCCAGCATTTT	CASSYPGTPNQPQHF
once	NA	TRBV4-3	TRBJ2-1	TGCGCCAGCAGCCAAGATCCCGGGCCCCCGCCGTTCTTC	CASSQDPGPPPFF
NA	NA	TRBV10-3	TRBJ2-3	TGTGCCATCAGTGCCCGGGGGAGCGGCAACACAGATACGCAGTATTTT	CAISARGSGNTDTQYF
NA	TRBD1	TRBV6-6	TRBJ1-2	TGTGCCAGCAGTTACATGGACAGGTTCTATGGCTACACCTTC	CASSYMDRFYGYTF
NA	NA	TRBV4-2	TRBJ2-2	TGTGCCAGCAGCCAAGACTTAACCACCTGGGAGCTGTTTTTT	CASSQDLTTWELFF
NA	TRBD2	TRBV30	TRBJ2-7	TGTGCCTGGGATCCGGGACTAGCGGGAGGAGGGGGCGAGCAGTACTTC	CAWDPGLAGGGGEQYF
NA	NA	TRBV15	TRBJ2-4	TGTGCCACCAGCAGAGATCTACCGGGCAGCAATTTTAACATTCAGTACTTC	CATSRDLPGSNFNIQYF
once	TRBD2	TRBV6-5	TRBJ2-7	TGTGCCAGCAGTTACTACGGGGGGAGCAGCTACGAGCAGTACTTC	CASSYYGGSSYEQYF
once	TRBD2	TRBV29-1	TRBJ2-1	TGCAGCGTCGTCACTAGCGGGCGCTTCTACAATGAGCAGTTCTTC	CSVVTSGRFYNEQFF
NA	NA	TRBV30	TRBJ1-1	TGTGCCTGGAGTGCGGACACAGCTTTCTTT	CAWSADTAFF
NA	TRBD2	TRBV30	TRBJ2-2	TGTGCCTGGACTAGCGGGAGCCCAGGGGGGGAGCTGTTTTTT	CAWTSGSPGGELFF
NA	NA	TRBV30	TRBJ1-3	TGTGCCTGGTCCGACGGTTACTCTGGAAACACCATATATTTT	CAWSDGYSGNTIYF
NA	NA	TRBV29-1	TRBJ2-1	TGCAGCGTTATCACCGGCAATGAGCAGTTCTTC	CSVITGNEQFF
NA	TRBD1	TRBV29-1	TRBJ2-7	TGCAGCGCCATGGGACAGGGGGCCTACGAGCAGTACTTC	CSAMGQGAYEQYF
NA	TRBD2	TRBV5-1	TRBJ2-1	TGCGCCAGCAGCCTGGGTCCTAGCGGGAGGGTCAGGAATGAGCAGTTCTTC	CASSLGPSGRVRNEQFF
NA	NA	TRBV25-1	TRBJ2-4	TGTGCCAGCAGTGAATCAGGGGCCAAAAACATTCAGTACTTC	CASSESGAKNIQYF
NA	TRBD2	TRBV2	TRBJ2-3	TGTGCCAGCAGTGAAGGACTAGCGGTAGATACGCAGTATTTT	CASSEGLAVDTQYF
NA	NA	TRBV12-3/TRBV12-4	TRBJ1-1	TGTGCCAGCACCCGAGTAGTTGACGAAGCTTTCTTT	CASTRVVDEAFF
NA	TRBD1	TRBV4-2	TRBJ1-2	TGTGCCAGCAGCCAAGGGGACAGGGTAATTAACGACTATGGCTACACCTTC	CASSQGDRVINDYGYTF
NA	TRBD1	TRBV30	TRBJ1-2	TGTGCCTGCCACCCCGGGACAGGGGGAGGTAACTATGGCTACACCTTC	CACHPGTGGGNYGYTF
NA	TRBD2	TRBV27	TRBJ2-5	TGTGCCAGCACTCCTTCGACTAGCGGGAGGAGGATTGCGACCCAGTACTTC	CASTPSTSGRRIATQYF
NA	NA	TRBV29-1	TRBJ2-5	TGCAGCGTGACGAAGGTCGAAGAGACCCAGTACTTC	CSVTKVEETQYF
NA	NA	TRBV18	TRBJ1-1	TGTGCCAGCTCATACAGCCAGGGAAGGAACACTGAAGCTTTCTTT	CASSYSQGRNTEAFF
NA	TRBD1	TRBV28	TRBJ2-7	TGTGCCAGCACCCCCGGGACAGGGGGTTTCTACGAGCAGTACTTC	CASTPGTGGFYEQYF
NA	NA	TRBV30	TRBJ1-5	TGTGCCTGGAAGAAAAATCAGGGATTCGGGCCCCAGCATTTT	CAWKKNQGFGPQHF
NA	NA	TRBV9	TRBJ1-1	TGTGCCAGCAGCGCGCTAGTCACTGAAGCTTTCTTT	CASSALVTEAFF
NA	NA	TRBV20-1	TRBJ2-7	TGCAGTGCTAGTGGTGTCTCCTACGAGCAGTACTTC	CSASGVSYEQYF
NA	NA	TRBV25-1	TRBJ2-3	TGTGCCAGCAGTGAATCGGCACCAGATACGCAGTATTTT	CASSESAPDTQYF
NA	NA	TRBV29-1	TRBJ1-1	TGCAGCGTTGTACTGCAGACGAACACTGAAGCTTTCTTT	CSVVLQTNTEAFF
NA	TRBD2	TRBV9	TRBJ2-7	TGTGCCAGCAGCCCGGGACTAGTGGCTTCCTACGAGCAGTACTTC	CASSPGLVASYEQYF
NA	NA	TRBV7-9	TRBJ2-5	TGTGCCAGCAGTGACATTGAAAAGACCCAGTACTTC	CASSDIEKTQYF